This is a list of T cell receptor beta chains from one sample in a study of identical twins. TCRdb itself ran the 5' RACE reads through MiXCR, one entry per CDR3 protein. The sample carries approximately 500,000 distinct CDR3 sequences, roughly 15% recorded once. These same records also appear under a second study, on yellow fever vaccine responses in identical twins.

The sequencing input was CD4+ T cells sorted from blood. Source of these receptors: a woman under 30 in good health. Both conserved end residues are part of each CDR3. A D gene is named only where the DNA matches it firmly. Clone sizes are given selectively: once, few, many, or a class where the clone is expanded.

CATSDTGSYEQYF TGTGCCACCAGTGATACAGGGAGCTACGAGCAGTACTTC - TRBJ2-7 - 13 TRBV24-1
CASSYLAGTETQYF TGTGCCAGCAGTTATCTAGCGGGAACAGAGACCCAGTACTTC many TRBJ2-5 TRBD2 14 TRBV12-3/TRBV12-4
CATSDPSTGSNYGYTF TGTGCCACCAGTGACCCCTCAACCGGGTCCAACTATGGCTACACCTTC few TRBJ1-2 - 16 TRBV24-1
CSAQPTSGIQETQYF TGCAGTGCTCAACCGACTAGCGGGATCCAAGAGACCCAGTACTTC few TRBJ2-5 TRBD2 15 TRBV20-1
CAIKSGERNEQFF TGTGCCATCAAGTCAGGGGAAAGGAATGAGCAGTTCTTC - TRBJ2-1 - 13 TRBV10-3
CASSYRGVDSYNEQFF TGTGCCAGCAGTTACCGGGGGGTGGACTCCTACAATGAGCAGTTCTTC few TRBJ2-1 TRBD2 16 TRBV12-3/TRBV12-4
CASSLSNRDTGELFF TGTGCCAGCAGCTTAAGTAATCGGGACACCGGGGAGCTGTTTTTT few TRBJ2-2 - 15 TRBV4-2
CASSWGLAAHEQFF TGCGCCAGCAGCTGGGGACTAGCGGCTCATGAGCAGTTCTTC many TRBJ2-1 TRBD2 14 TRBV5-1
CASSLEGHSYEQYF TGTGCCAGCAGCTTAGAAGGACATTCCTACGAGCAGTACTTC many TRBJ2-7 - 14 TRBV7-6
CASSPREISYEQYF TGTGCCAGCAGCCCGAGGGAGATCTCCTACGAGCAGTACTTC few TRBJ2-7 - 14 TRBV11-2
CASSPAVTDTQYF TGTGCCAGCAGCCCCGCCGTGACAGATACGCAGTATTTT - TRBJ2-3 - 13 TRBV7-8
CASSLGAAKGYTF TGTGCCAGCAGTTTAGGGGCAGCAAAGGGCTACACCTTC - TRBJ1-2 - 13 TRBV27
CASSLDIRQPQHF TGCGCCAGTAGCCTCGATATCCGGCAGCCCCAGCATTTT few TRBJ1-5 - 13 TRBV4-1
CASSPPGKEQFF TGTGCCAGCAGCCCCCCGGGAAAGGAGCAGTTCTTC - TRBJ2-1 - 12 TRBV7-3
CASSGTGGPPTDTQYF TGCGCCAGCAGCGGGACAGGGGGCCCCCCAACAGATACGCAGTATTTT - TRBJ2-3 TRBD1 16 TRBV5-1
CASVPTGMDVGLREQFF TGTGCCAGCGTCCCGACAGGGATGGATGTGGGGCTACGTGAGCAGTTCTTC - TRBJ2-1 TRBD1 17 TRBV27
CASTPAALTDTQYF TGTGCCAGCACCCCAGCAGCGCTCACAGATACGCAGTATTTT - TRBJ2-3 - 14 TRBV12-3/TRBV12-4
CASRLAGGGGTQYF TGTGCCAGCAGACTAGCGGGAGGTGGGGGTACGCAGTATTTT few TRBJ2-3 TRBD2 14 TRBV6-1
CASSQVSHRDRVTYEQYF TGTGCCAGCAGCCAAGTGTCCCACCGGGACAGGGTAACCTACGAGCAGTACTTC - TRBJ2-7 TRBD1 18 TRBV3-1
CSAKRTGSSSYEQYF TGCAGTGCTAAAAGGACAGGGTCAAGTTCCTACGAGCAGTACTTC - TRBJ2-7 TRBD1 15 TRBV20-1
CASSLNTGPGDTIYF TGCGCCAGCAGCTTGAACACAGGACCGGGGGACACCATATATTTT few TRBJ1-3 - 15 TRBV5-1
CASSKDSGVGTEAFF TGTGCCAGCAGTAAGGATTCGGGGGTTGGCACTGAAGCTTTCTTT many TRBJ1-1 - 15 TRBV12-3/TRBV12-4
CASSLNRPTDTQYF TGTGCCAGCAGTTTAAACAGGCCCACAGATACGCAGTATTTT - TRBJ2-3 - 14 TRBV12-3/TRBV12-4
CASSARVSGSLHEQYF TGTGCCAGCAGTGCCCGGGTTAGCGGGAGTTTACACGAGCAGTACTTC - TRBJ2-7 TRBD2 16 TRBV12-3/TRBV12-4
CSAETGGINEQFF TGCAGTGCTGAGACAGGGGGAATAAACGAGCAGTTCTTC - TRBJ2-1 TRBD1 13 TRBV20-1
CASTTLGEGADTQYF TGTGCCAGCACCACCCTCGGGGAGGGGGCAGATACGCAGTATTTT - TRBJ2-3 - 15 TRBV6-1
CASSEGASGANVLTF TGTGCCAGCAGTGAAGGGGCCTCTGGGGCCAACGTCCTGACTTTC few TRBJ2-6 - 15 TRBV25-1
CASSPSLDRGGSTEAFF TGTGCCAGCAGCCCTAGTTTGGACAGGGGCGGTAGCACTGAAGCTTTCTTT few TRBJ1-1 TRBD1 17 TRBV12-3/TRBV12-4
CASSFRLAGPEHF TGTGCCAGCAGTTTTCGGCTAGCGGGGCCCGAGCACTTC - TRBJ2-5 TRBD2 13 TRBV12-3/TRBV12-4
CASSQVFGRNEQFF TGTGCCAGCAGCCAAGTTTTTGGGAGGAATGAGCAGTTCTTC - TRBJ2-1 - 14 TRBV14
CASREIGTGKAFF TGTGCCAGCAGAGAAATAGGGACAGGAAAAGCTTTCTTT - TRBJ1-1 TRBD1 13 TRBV2
CASSVASGEGLRYNEQFF TGTGCCAGCAGCGTAGCGTCAGGGGAGGGTCTACGATACAATGAGCAGTTCTTC - TRBJ2-1 - 18 TRBV9
CATSRQGSSGELFF TGTGCCACCAGTCGACAGGGGTCGAGCGGGGAGCTGTTTTTT few TRBJ2-2 TRBD1 14 TRBV24-1
CASSLGGSNSYEQYF TGCGCCAGCAGCTTGGGTGGTAGTAACTCCTACGAGCAGTACTTC - TRBJ2-7 - 15 TRBV5-1
CSASLGSGTYNEQFF TGCAGTGCTAGCTTGGGTAGCGGGACCTACAATGAGCAGTTCTTC - TRBJ2-1 TRBD2 15 TRBV20-1
CASSRGGFNTGELFF TGTGCCAGCAGCCGGGGGGGCTTCAACACCGGGGAGCTGTTTTTT few TRBJ2-2 TRBD2 15 TRBV11-2
CASGKSNEQFF TGTGCCAGTGGCAAAAGTAATGAGCAGTTCTTC - TRBJ2-1 - 11 TRBV3-1
CSAPGGKSDNEQFF TGCAGCGCACCAGGAGGAAAAAGCGACAATGAGCAGTTCTTC - TRBJ2-1 - 14 TRBV29-1
CASKSGRETQYF TGTGCCAGCAAAAGCGGGAGGGAGACCCAGTACTTC many TRBJ2-5 TRBD2 12 TRBV6-6
CASSRTSSGRASDTQYF TGTGCCAGCAGCCGAACCTCTAGCGGGAGGGCCTCTGATACGCAGTATTTT - TRBJ2-3 TRBD2 17 TRBV27
CASNIGTSRGGTQYF TGTGCCAGCAATATTGGGACTAGCCGTGGCGGGACCCAGTACTTC - TRBJ2-5 TRBD2 15 TRBV6-1
CASSQVGTPKETQYF TGCGCCAGCAGCCAAGTAGGGACACCTAAAGAGACCCAGTACTTC few TRBJ2-5 - 15 TRBV4-1
CASSLQGSVETQYF TGCGCCAGCAGCTTGCAGGGGAGCGTAGAGACCCAGTACTTC few TRBJ2-5 - 14 TRBV5-1
CASSERQGEVAKNIQYF TGTGCCAGCAGTGAGAGACAGGGAGAGGTAGCCAAAAACATTCAGTACTTC few TRBJ2-4 TRBD1 17 TRBV6-1
CSASSSGRVQETQYF TGCAGTGCTAGTTCGAGCGGGAGGGTTCAAGAGACCCAGTACTTC - TRBJ2-5 TRBD2 15 TRBV20-1
CASSLAPPRQAPSTDTQYF TGTGCCAGCAGCTTAGCCCCCCCCCGACAGGCCCCTAGCACAGATACGCAGTATTTT few TRBJ2-3 - 19 TRBV7-2
CSARSYMGYTF TGCAGTGCTAGATCCTATATGGGCTACACCTTC - TRBJ1-2 - 11 TRBV20-1
CSASKGMQNTEAFF TGCAGTGCTAGTAAGGGGATGCAGAACACTGAAGCTTTCTTT - TRBJ1-1 - 14 TRBV20-1
CASDRSEETQYF TGTGCCAGCGACAGGTCGGAAGAGACCCAGTACTTC - TRBJ2-5 - 12 TRBV21-1
CASSQLGQTNTGELFF TGCGCCAGCAGCCAACTGGGACAGACGAACACCGGGGAGCTGTTTTTT - TRBJ2-2 TRBD1 16 TRBV5-1
CASSPPGLASNNEQFF TGTGCCAGCTCACCACCCGGATTAGCTTCGAACAATGAGCAGTTCTTC - TRBJ2-1 - 16 TRBV18
CASRGAAAELSSTDTQYF TGTGCTAGTAGGGGAGCTGCGGCCGAGTTGTCTAGCACAGATACGCAGTATTTT once TRBJ2-3 - 18 TRBV12-5
CASSRGGIVENEQFF TGCGCCAGCAGCCGGGGGGGAATTGTAGAAAATGAGCAGTTCTTC - TRBJ2-1 TRBD2 15 TRBV4-1
CASSYSGTGANYGYTF TGCGCCAGCAGCTACAGCGGGACAGGGGCCAACTATGGCTACACCTTC - TRBJ1-2 TRBD1 16 TRBV5-1
CASSPGYNEQFF TGTGCCAGCAGCCCAGGTTACAATGAGCAGTTCTTC many TRBJ2-1 - 12 TRBV7-6
CASRKLAGGSYEQYF TGTGCCAGCAGGAAACTAGCGGGAGGGTCCTACGAGCAGTACTTC many TRBJ2-7 TRBD2 15 TRBV12-3/TRBV12-4
CAISESGQGLYF TGTGCCATCAGTGAGTCGGGACAGGGTTTGTATTTT few TRBJ2-3 TRBD1 12 TRBV10-3
CASSPNPRTGGYYQPQHF TGCGCCAGCAGCCCTAACCCCCGGACAGGGGGTTATTATCAGCCCCAGCATTTT few TRBJ1-5 TRBD1 18 TRBV5-1
CASSQGPLTEAFF TGTGCCAGCAGCCAGGGGCCCCTCACTGAAGCTTTCTTT few TRBJ1-1 - 13 TRBV14